These 26 T cell receptor beta chains came from one sample sequenced in a study of PD-L1 blockade in urothelial cancer. Some clones are missing from TCRdb's copy, which holds only in-frame ones; the method was immunoSEQ multiplex PCR. The sample includes some 71,000 clones, approximately 91% seen only once; the top ten take approximately 3.2%. This specimen was PBMCs, taken around atezolizumab (anti-PD-L1) treatment. The receptors here all came from a man in his fifties or sixties with urothelial cancer.

V is TRBV28 and J is TRBJ2-7; the D gene is possibly TRBD1 (5 bases). Trimming took 2 bases from V and 3 from J, leaving 14 bases between them. Per the germline V gene, CDR1 is MDHEN and CDR2 is SYDVKM. This CDR3 contains 15 residues. CDR3 protein: CASSLRGQASYEQYF. The CDR3 nucleotides are TGTGCCAGCAGTTTAAGGGGCCAGGCAAGCTACGAGCAGTACTTC.

The rearrangement joins TRBV7-9 to TRBJ2-2; 10 positions match TRBD2. CDR1 and CDR2 (germline): SEHNR, FQNEAQ (reference sequence). V dropped 8 bases and J dropped 2; count of bases not matched to a gene: 17. CDR3 size: 19 residues. The CDR3 region is CASPFLASGGPPNTGELFF. In nucleotides, the CDR3 is TGTGCCAGCCCTTTCCTGGCTAGCGGGGGCCCTCCTAACACCGGGGAGCTGTTTTTT. The variable domain in full, completed from reference TRBV7-9 and TRBJ2-2, reads DTGVSQNPRHKITKRGQNVTFRCDPISEHNRLYWYRQTLGQGPEFLTYFQNEAQLEKSRLLSDRFSAERPKGSFSTLEIQRTEQGDSAMYLCASPFLASGGPPNTGELFFGEGSRLTVL.

V usage is TRBV28 and J usage is TRBJ2-7; tentative D call: TRBD1 (5 bases). V gave up 6 bases and J gave up 2 bases, with 14 bases separating them. CDR3 size: 14 residues. Germline lookup yields CDR1 MDHEN and CDR2 SYDVKM. DNA for the CDR3: TGTGCCAGCAGCAACAGGACGATGACCTACGAGCAGTACTTC. Encoded protein: CASSNRTMTYEQYF.

The chain recombines TRBV7-2 with TRBJ2-7; 13 nucleotides match TRBD2. J lost 2 bases, V lost 3 bases, and 4 bases had no gene match. The V gene's germline CDR1 is SGHTA and CDR2 FQGNSA. The CDR3 length is 16 residues. The CDR3, as DNA: TGTGCCAGCAGCTTTACTAGCGGGAGGGCCCCCTACGAGCAGTACTTC. This encodes CASSFTSGRAPYEQYF. The full variable domain, with the rest looked up from reference TRBV7-2 and TRBJ2-7, is GAGVSQSPSNKVTEKGKDVELRCDPISGHTALYWYRQSLGQGLEFLIYFQGNSAPDKSGLPSDRFSAERTGGSVSTLTIQRTQQEDSAVYLCASSFTSGRAPYEQYFGPGTRLTVT.

This clone has a single count. The rearrangement uses TRBV4-1 and TRBJ1-2, with TRBD1 matching 7 bases. Germline loops: CDR1 MGHRA, CDR2 YSYEKL. The CDR3 is 13 amino acids. The trim removed 1 base at V and 4 bases at J, leaving 0 bases unmatched. CDR3 in DNA: TGCGCCAGCAGCCAAGGGGACAGCTATGGCTACACCTTC. The encoded protein is CASSQGDSYGYTF.

The chain links TRBV28 to TRBJ2-7, with 10 bases that match TRBD2. This CDR3 has 15 residues. J lost 0 bases, V lost 6 bases, and 5 bases had no gene match. The germline V gene encodes CDR1 MDHEN and CDR2 SYDVKM. CDR3 region: CASRPTSGNSYEQYF. CDR3 DNA sequence: TGTGCCAGCAGACCCACTAGCGGGAACTCCTACGAGCAGTACTTC.

The chain joins TRBV27 to TRBJ1-5; 12 bases match TRBD1. The V and J ends lost 4 bases and 3 bases, in that order; junction bases with no gene match: 4. Germline values: CDR1 MNHEY, CDR2 SMNVEV (reference sequence). The CDR3 has 16 amino acids. The CDR3 protein is CASSSGQGASNQPQHF. The CDR3 DNA reads TGTGCCAGCAGTTCGGGACAGGGGGCCTCCAATCAGCCCCAGCATTTT.

V gene TRBV7-2 combines with J gene TRBJ2-1; 9 positions match TRBD2. V shed 1 base and J 10 bases; nucleotides not matched to a gene: 8. Germline CDR1 SGHTA, CDR2 FQGNSA. The CDR3 has 15 residues. CDR3 in DNA: TGTGCCAGCAGCTTAGTTGTCGAGCGGGGGGTAGAGCAGTTCTTC. Translated, it gives CASSLVVERGVEQFF.

The chain joins TRBV5-6 to TRBJ2-6; possibly TRBD1 for D (6 bases). Trimming took off 1 base at V and 0 bases at J, with 17 bases between the two ends. From germline, CDR1 is SGHDT and CDR2 YYEEEE. The CDR3 covers 19 residues. CDR3 amino acids: CASSLYLKQGYSGANVLTF. The CDR3, as DNA: TGTGCCAGCAGCTTGTATCTCAAACAGGGATACTCTGGGGCCAACGTCCTGACTTTC.

J is TRBJ2-3 and V is TRBV7-2, with TRBD2 identical over 11 bases. Trimming at V came to 2 bases and at J to 0 bases, leaving 4 bases not matched to a gene. Germline V gene sequence: CDR1 SGHTA, CDR2 FQGNSA. This CDR3 spans 17 amino acids. The CDR3 DNA follows: TGTGCCAGCAGCTTAAAGGGACTAGCGGCTAGCACAGATACGCAGTATTTT. It specifies CASSLKGLAASTDTQYF.

The gene calls are TRBV7-9 and TRBJ1-4; TRBD1 matches 9 bases. The V gene's germline CDR1 is SEHNR and CDR2 FQNEAQ (reference sequence). This CDR3 comprises 14 residues. Trimming took 5 bases from V and 8 from J; bases not matched to a gene: 6. Written as DNA, the CDR3 is TGTGCCAGCAGCCTGGACAGGGGAGGAGAAAAACTGTTTTTT. Translation: CASSLDRGGEKLFF.

This clone has just a few counts. The V call is TRBV18, the J call TRBJ1-1, with D perhaps matching TRBD1 (6 bases). CDR3 length: 14 amino acids. From germline, CDR1 is KGHSH and CDR2 LQKENI. V dropped 3 bases and J dropped 2 bases, with 10 bases sitting between them. This CDR3 is CASSPEDRNTEAFF. CDR3 sequence (DNA): TGTGCCAGCTCACCCGAGGACAGAAACACTGAAGCTTTCTTT. The full variable domain, its missing parts supplied by reference TRBV18 and TRBJ1-1, is NAGVMQNPRHLVRRRGQEARLRCSPMKGHSHVYWYRQLPEEGLKFMVYLQKENIIDESGMPKERFSAEFPKEGPSILRIQQVVRGDSAAYFCASSPEDRNTEAFFGQGTRLTVV.

J is TRBJ2-5 and V is TRBV11-3; D perhaps matches TRBD1 (6 bases). With 5 bases removed from V and 7 bases from J, the gap between germline ends came to 14 bases. Germline V gene sequence: CDR1 SGHNT, CDR2 YENEEA. The CDR3 is made up of 13 amino acids. This chain's CDR3 is CASSSTGSATQYF. In DNA, the CDR3 is TGTGCCAGCAGCAGTACAGGGTCTGCGACCCAGTACTTC.

The gene calls are TRBV4-1 and TRBJ1-2; D might be TRBD1 (5 bases). This CDR3 has 14 amino acids. Trimming stripped 1 base from V and 7 bases from J, with 13 bases between. Germline V CDR1 and CDR2: MGHRA, YSYEKL. As DNA, the CDR3 is TGCGCCAGCAGCCAAGCGTCTCAGGGCGTTGGCTACACCTTC. It encodes CASSQASQGVGYTF.

The V call is TRBV5-1, the J call TRBJ1-3; D is uncertain. This CDR3 is 14 amino acids long. The germline gives CDR1 SGHRS, CDR2 YFSETQ. V lost 4 bases and J 2 bases, leaving 10 bases between the germline ends. The CDR3, as DNA: TGCGCCAGCAGCGCGGGTGACACTGGAAACACCATATATTTT. Protein sequence: CASSAGDTGNTIYF.

The chain is built from TRBV5-1 and TRBJ1-2; D is uncertain. V was shortened by 3 bases and J by 7 bases, with 13 bases between the two germline ends. Germline CDR1 is SGHRS and CDR2 is YFSETQ. The CDR3 has 13 amino acids. CDR3: CASSSLTVGGYTF. The CDR3 DNA is TGCGCCAGCAGCTCGTTAACAGTGGGTGGCTACACCTTC.

This chain joins TRBV4-3 and TRBJ1-5, with 7 positions matching TRBD1. V was pared by 5 bases and J by 1 base, with 5 bases of the junction left unmatched. Per germline, CDR1 LGHNA and CDR2 YSLEER. This CDR3 spans 15 amino acids. CDR3 amino acids: CASSYGTASNQPQHF. The CDR3 DNA sequence: TGCGCCAGCAGCTACGGGACAGCAAGCAATCAGCCCCAGCATTTT.

V is TRBV25-1 and J is TRBJ1-1, with D uncertain. Trimming took off 4 bases at V and 0 bases at J, with 6 bases between the two ends. The CDR3 runs 13 residues. Germline-derived CDR1 and CDR2 are MGHDK and SYGVNS. This CDR3 is CASSVAMNTEAFF. DNA for the CDR3: TGTGCCAGCAGTGTGGCCATGAACACTGAAGCTTTCTTT.

The chain carries TRBV15 and TRBJ1-5, with D possibly matching TRBD1 (5 bases). V lost 6 bases and J 7 bases, leaving 16 bases between the germline ends. The germline gives CDR1 LNHNV, CDR2 YYDKDF (reference sequence). This CDR3 has 14 amino acids. CDR3 region: CATSPGQGRQPQHF. DNA of the CDR3: TGTGCCACCAGTCCCGGGCAGGGTAGACAGCCCCAGCATTTT.

This clone has only a few counts. The V and J genes are TRBV11-2 and TRBJ2-1, with 8 bases identical to TRBD1. The CDR3 runs 13 residues. J lost 9 bases, V lost 5 bases, and 6 bases had no gene match. Germline CDR1 is SGHAT and CDR2 is FQNNGV. DNA of the CDR3: TGTGCCAGCAGCCCGGACAGGGTGGGTGAGCAGTTCTTC. It specifies CASSPDRVGEQFF.

This chain links TRBV6-5 with TRBJ1-4, with D perhaps TRBD1 (6 bases). The germline CDR1 and CDR2 sequences are MNHEY and SVGAGI. Trimming cost V 4 bases and J 0 bases, with 9 bases left between them. There are 15 residues in the CDR3. Here the CDR3 DNA reads TGTGCCAGCAGTTTACAGGGACCAACTAATGAAAAACTGTTTTTT. It translates to CASSLQGPTNEKLFF.

The rearrangement joins TRBV28 to TRBJ2-1; a weak D match, TRBD2 (7 bases). V lost 10 bases, J lost 3 bases, and 19 bases lay in between. Per germline, CDR1 MDHEN and CDR2 SYDVKM. The CDR3 runs 15 residues. The CDR3 bases are TGTGCCACGTGGTCGAGGGGGGGAGGCTACAATGAGCAGTTCTTC. The encoded protein is CATWSRGGGYNEQFF.

J is TRBJ2-5 and V is TRBV28, with 7 bases identical to TRBD1. Germline CDR1 MDHEN, CDR2 SYDVKM. This CDR3 has 14 amino acids. Losses at the gene ends were 7 bases for V and 1 base for J; bases not matched to a gene: 6. CDR3 nucleotide sequence: TGTGCCAGCAATCAGGCAGGGGGCCAAGAGACCCAGTACTTC. This translates into CASNQAGGQETQYF. The full variable domain, its missing parts supplied by reference TRBV28 and TRBJ2-5, is DVKVTQSSRYLVKRTGEKVFLECVQDMDHENMFWYRQDPGLGLRLIYFSYDVKMKEKGDIPEGYSVSREKKERFSLILESASTNQTSMYLCASNQAGGQETQYFGPGTRLLVL.

The genes are TRBV4-1 and TRBJ2-1, with 7 bases that match TRBD2. The V segment lost 0 bases and the J segment 4 bases; nucleotides outside the gene matches: 9. Germline V gives CDR1 MGHRA, CDR2 YSYEKL. The CDR3 totals 17 residues. CDR3 protein: CASSQELRLAVYNEQFF. The CDR3 nucleotides read TGCGCCAGCAGCCAAGAACTTCGGCTAGCGGTGTACAATGAGCAGTTCTTC.

CDR3 protein: CASSLGLTSGGTDTQYF. The CDR3 DNA is TGTGCCAGCAGCTTGGGATTGACTAGCGGGGGCACAGATACGCAGTATTTT. The chain joins TRBV5-4 to TRBJ2-3, with 11 positions matching TRBD2. This CDR3 comprises 17 residues. Germline V gives CDR1 SGHNT, CDR2 YYREEE (reference sequence). With 0 bases clipped from V and 1 base from J, the junction kept 4 bases outside the gene matches. The full variable domain, its missing parts supplied by reference TRBV5-4 and TRBJ2-3, is ETGVTQSPTHLIKTRGQQVTLRCSSQSGHNTVSWYQQALGQGPQFIFQYYREEENGRGNFPPRFSGLQFPNYSSELNVNALELDDSALYLCASSLGLTSGGTDTQYFGPGTRLTVL.

The rearrangement uses TRBV5-4 and TRBJ1-2; 7 nucleotides line up with TRBD1. The germline V gene encodes CDR1 SGHNT and CDR2 YYREEE (reference sequence). This CDR3 is built from 17 residues. With V trimmed by 4 bases and J by 5 bases, 17 bases remained unmatched. The CDR3 coding sequence is TGTGCCAGCAGCCCTCAATGGCGGACAGGCTCGAATTATGGCTACACCTTC. As protein: CASSPQWRTGSNYGYTF.